Reported below is one T cell receptor (beta chain). Antigen specificity is unknown. V shed 5 bases, J shed 2 bases, and the junction held 5 bases outside the gene matches. The CDR3 has 14 residues. The entry originates in a study of T cells in Graves' hyperthyroidism and ophthalmopathy. The study, taken as a whole, reports: Among thyroid clonotypes expanded above 0.001, most also appeared in blood. Ophthalmopathy was told apart from stable hyperthyroidism by a 13 V-J model. Ophthalmopathy got predicted by the model a median around six months before its onset.

Reasons for excluding patients were uncontrolled infection, other autoimmune disease, pregnancy or lactation. The CDR3 regions of TCR beta were amplified from RNA transcripts. TCR CDR3 underwent first-round RT-PCR with the HTBI primer set. One entry per CDR3 protein, called by TCRdb with MiXCR from the multiplex PCR reads. The data show 500,000 to 800,000 distinct CDR3 sequences, 45% seen once. V usage is TRBV12-3 or TRBV12-4 and J usage is TRBJ1-2; 7 nucleotides match TRBD1. The source material was peripheral blood or thyroid tissue (not recorded which). The TCR comes from an adult man with Graves' disease, either hyperthyroidism or ophthalmopathy (not recorded which). CDR3 nucleotide sequence: TGTGCCAGCAGTAGGGACAGTAGAAACTATGGCTACACCTTC. Protein sequence: CASSRDSRNYGYTF.